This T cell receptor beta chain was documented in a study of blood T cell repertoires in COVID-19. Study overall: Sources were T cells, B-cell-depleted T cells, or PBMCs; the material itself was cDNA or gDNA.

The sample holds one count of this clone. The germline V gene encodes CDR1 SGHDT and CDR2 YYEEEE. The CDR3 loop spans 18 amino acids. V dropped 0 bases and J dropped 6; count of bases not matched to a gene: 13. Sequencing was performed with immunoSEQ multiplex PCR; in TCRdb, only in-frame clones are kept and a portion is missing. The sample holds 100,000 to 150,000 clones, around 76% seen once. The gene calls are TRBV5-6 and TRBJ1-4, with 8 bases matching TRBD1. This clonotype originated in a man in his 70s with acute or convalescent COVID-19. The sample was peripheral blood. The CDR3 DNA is TGTGCCAGCAGCTTGGTGGGCAGGGGGCGCCAGGGGGATGAAAAACTGTTTTTT. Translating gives CASSLVGRGRQGDEKLFF. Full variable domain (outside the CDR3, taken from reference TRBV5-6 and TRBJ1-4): DAGVTQSPTHLIKTRGQQVTLRCSPKSGHDTVSWYQQALGQGPQFIFQYYEEEERQRGNFPDRFSGHQFPNYSSELNVNALLLGDSALYLCASSLVGRGRQGDEKLFFGSGTQLSVL.